This T cell receptor (beta chain) was obtained from a study of cytotoxic CD8 clonotypes in ibrutinib-treated CLL. Trimming stripped 3 bases from V and 6 bases from J, with 9 bases between. Germline CDR1 DFQATT, CDR2 SNEGSKA (reference sequence). This CDR3 region has 11 residues. Only in-frame clones appear in the TCRdb table, and some are missing; sequencing was by immunoSEQ multiplex PCR. This sample yields under 150,000 clones, of which 65% to 85% are seen a single time; approximately 7.6% belongs to the top ten. The sequencing used PBMCs, collected after 36 months of ibrutinib treatment. The source is a human donor with chronic lymphocytic leukemia. V usage is TRBV20-1 and J usage is TRBJ2-7; no firm D call. DNA for the CDR3: TGCAGTGCTAGCCCCACCGCCGAGCAGTACTTC. It yields the protein CSASPTAEQYF.